The next 27 T cell receptor beta chains were all read from a single sample in a study of blood T cell repertoires in COVID-19. Produced via immunoSEQ multiplex PCR; TCRdb's table is partial and in-frame only. The sample holds roughly 310,000 clones, over 75% seen once. Input material: peripheral blood. These TCRs come from a woman in her fifties or sixties with active or convalescent COVID-19.

The rearrangement joins TRBV30 to TRBJ2-1, with TRBD2 matching over 13 bases. Germline CDR1 is GTSNPN and CDR2 is SVGIG (reference sequence). This CDR3 spans 15 amino acids. Trimming removed 1 base from V and 7 bases from J; junction bases left unmatched: 4. CDR3 bases: TGTGCCTGGAGTGCACTAGCGGGAGGGTATAATGAGCAGTTCTTC. This gives the protein CAWSALAGGYNEQFF.

This sequence joins TRBV18 and TRBJ2-4; 10 bases match TRBD1. CDR3 length equals 16 residues. V trimming: 0 bases; J trimming: 1 base; junction bases outside the gene matches: 0. CDR1 is KGHSH, CDR2 LQKENI, per germline. The CDR3 sequence is CASSPPGQGAKNIQYF. Here the CDR3 DNA reads TGTGCCAGCTCACCACCGGGACAGGGGGCCAAAAACATTCAGTACTTC.

The chain links TRBV15 to TRBJ1-1; perhaps TRBD1 as D (5 bases). The CDR3 covers 15 residues. The germline V gene encodes CDR1 LNHNV and CDR2 YYDKDF (reference sequence). Trimming removed 0 bases from V and 4 bases from J, with 12 bases in between. The CDR3 here is CATSREQGWSTEAFF. CDR3 nucleotide sequence: TGTGCCACCAGCAGAGAGCAGGGCTGGAGCACTGAAGCTTTCTTT. The entire variable domain, with the rest obtained from reference TRBV15 and TRBJ1-1, is as follows: DAMVIQNPRYQVTQFGKPVTLSCSQTLNHNVMYWYQQKSSQAPKLLFHYYDKDFNNEADTPDNFQSRRPNTSFCFLDIRSPGLGDTAMYLCATSREQGWSTEAFFGQGTRLTVV.

The V call is TRBV9, the J call TRBJ2-1; 13 nucleotides align to TRBD2. The CDR3 runs 19 residues. The germline CDR1 and CDR2 sequences are SGDLS and YYNGEE. Losses at the gene ends were 4 bases for V and 0 bases for J; bases not matched to a gene: 10. This chain's CDR3 is CASSLGLAGQYDSYNEQFF. CDR3 nucleotides: TGTGCCAGCAGCCTGGGACTAGCGGGGCAGTACGACTCCTACAATGAGCAGTTCTTC.

This chain joins TRBV28 and TRBJ2-7, with D possibly being TRBD1 (5 bases). CDR1 is MDHEN, CDR2 SYDVKM, per germline. The V end was cut by 1 base, the J end by 2 bases, with 9 bases between. This CDR3 region has 14 residues. CDR3 nucleotide sequence: TGTGCCAGCAGTTTATATGGGGCAGCCTACGAGCAGTACTTC. It yields the protein CASSLYGAAYEQYF.

The J gene is TRBJ2-1, the V gene TRBV2, with 15 bases aligning to TRBD2. The CDR3 contains 17 residues. J gave up 6 bases and V 4 bases, and 7 bases lay outside the gene matches. Germline-derived CDR1 and CDR2 are SNHLY and FYNNEI. CDR3: CASSVAGTSGRTNEQFF. For the CDR3, the DNA is TGTGCCAGCAGTGTGGCCGGGACTAGCGGGAGGACCAATGAGCAGTTCTTC.

The chain combines TRBV9 with TRBJ1-1, with D possibly matching TRBD1 (6 bases). The CDR3 has 14 residues. Per germline, CDR1 SGDLS and CDR2 YYNGEE. The V end lost 3 bases, the J end lost 0 bases, and 9 bases lay between the germline ends. The CDR3 reads CASSADSVNTEAFF. Here the CDR3 DNA reads TGTGCCAGCAGCGCGGACAGTGTGAACACTGAAGCTTTCTTT.

The chain uses TRBV5-4 and TRBJ1-2, with 8 bases matching TRBD1. V was pared by 4 bases and J by 0 bases, with 8 bases of the junction left unmatched. CDR3 size: 16 residues. CDR1 and CDR2 from the germline V gene are SGHNT and YYREEE (reference sequence). In nucleotides, the CDR3 is TGTGCCAGCAGCCCCTACGGGACAGGAGCTAACTATGGCTACACCTTC. Protein product: CASSPYGTGANYGYTF.

V is TRBV19 and J is TRBJ2-1; 7 bases line up with TRBD1. The CDR3 loop spans 15 amino acids. Germline V lookup: CDR1 LNHDA, CDR2 SQIVND (reference sequence). Trimming cost V 3 bases and J 2 bases; bases outside gene matches: 4. CDR3 residues: CASSIRGITYNEQFF. CDR3 nucleotide sequence: TGTGCCAGTAGTATCAGGGGGATCACCTACAATGAGCAGTTCTTC.

The V gene is TRBV28, the J gene TRBJ1-2, with D maybe TRBD1 (5 bases). The CDR3 has 16 amino acids. V was pared by 6 bases and J by 0 bases, with 17 bases between. Looked up from germline, CDR1 is MDHEN and CDR2 is SYDVKM. CDR3 in DNA: TGTGCCAGCAGCTGGGGGGATCACAGACCTAACTATGGCTACACCTTC. It specifies CASSWGDHRPNYGYTF.

This rearrangement joins TRBV27 to TRBJ1-6, with unresolved D. V shed 5 bases and J shed 4 bases, with 12 bases lying between them. The CDR3 is 15 residues long. CDR1 and CDR2 from the germline V gene are MNHEY and SMNVEV (reference sequence). The CDR3 DNA reads TGTGCCAGCAGTCGTCAGGCAACTTATAATTCACCCCTCCACTTT. Protein: CASSRQATYNSPLHF.

This chain connects TRBV6-5 to TRBJ2-1; 9 nucleotides line up with TRBD1. The CDR3 length is 15 residues. Germline CDR1 is MNHEY and CDR2 is SVGAGI. Trimming cost V 6 bases and J 5 bases; bases outside gene matches: 8. CDR3 in amino acids: CASSRDRARDNEQFF. The CDR3 DNA reads as TGTGCCAGCAGCAGGGACAGGGCAAGGGACAATGAGCAGTTCTTC.

V is TRBV9 and J is TRBJ1-3; 7 bases are shared with TRBD1. This CDR3 region has 15 residues. Trimming at V came to 0 bases and at J to 4 bases, leaving 4 bases not matched to a gene. Germline CDR1 and CDR2: SGDLS and YYNGEE. The DNA of the CDR3 is TGTGCCAGCAGCGTAGAGGGGGCACCCGGAAACACCATATATTTT. Translated: CASSVEGAPGNTIYF.

The rearrangement uses TRBV4-3 and TRBJ1-6; the match to TRBD1 covers 7 bases. With V trimmed by 0 bases and J by 8 bases, 10 bases remained unmatched. In germline, CDR1 is LGHNA, CDR2 YSLEER. The CDR3 has 17 residues. CDR3 protein: CASSQERGAGGDSPLHF. The CDR3 DNA sequence: TGCGCCAGCAGCCAAGAGAGAGGGGCAGGGGGAGATTCACCCCTCCACTTT.

This clone turned up a few times. This CDR3 reads CATSGGTSGRENIQYF. CDR3 sequence (DNA): TGTGCCACCAGTGGGGGGACTAGCGGGAGAGAAAACATTCAGTACTTC. V and J are TRBV24-1 and TRBJ2-4; 14 bases match TRBD2. The junction had 4 bases not matched to a gene; V was cut back by 5 bases and J by 5 bases. This CDR3 spans 16 amino acids. The germline gives CDR1 KGHDR, CDR2 SFDVKD.

This chain uses TRBV15 with TRBJ2-7; TRBD1 agrees at 7 bases. V lost 0 bases, J lost 5 bases, and 10 bases stayed unmatched. The CDR3 covers 16 residues. The germline CDR1 and CDR2 sequences are LNHNV and YYDKDF (reference sequence). The CDR3 loop is CATSRDGSTGFHEQYF. In nucleotides, the CDR3 is TGTGCCACCAGCAGAGACGGCTCGACAGGGTTCCACGAGCAGTACTTC.

This clone has just a few counts. The chain is built from TRBV5-1 and TRBJ2-3; 8 nucleotides match TRBD2. J was trimmed by 4 bases and V by 3 bases; bases with no gene match: 7. The germline V gene has CDR1 SGHRS and CDR2 YFSETQ. CDR3 length equals 15 residues. CDR3 region: CASSSWRGAPDTQYF. The CDR3 DNA reads TGCGCCAGCAGCTCCTGGCGGGGGGCACCAGATACGCAGTATTTT.

The rearrangement links TRBV7-2 to TRBJ2-1; D uncertain. The germline V gene encodes CDR1 SGHTA and CDR2 FQGNSA. V lost 0 bases, J lost 5 bases, and 5 bases lay in between. This CDR3 comprises 13 residues. This CDR3 is CASSLAQDNEQFF. DNA for the CDR3: TGTGCCAGCAGCTTAGCACAAGACAATGAGCAGTTCTTC.

V usage is TRBV28 and J usage is TRBJ1-1; TRBD1 agrees at 7 bases. CDR3 size: 13 residues. V was pared by 5 bases and J by 12 bases, with 12 bases of the junction left unmatched. Germline-derived CDR1 and CDR2 are MDHEN and SYDVKM. The CDR3 sequence is CASSQTGQPEPFF. The CDR3 coding sequence is TGTGCCAGCAGTCAGACGGGACAGCCGGAACCTTTCTTT.

V usage is TRBV4-3 and J usage is TRBJ1-1, with no clear D. The CDR3 covers 15 residues. V lost 1 base, J lost 0 bases, and 9 bases lay in between. The V gene's germline CDR1 is LGHNA and CDR2 YSLEER. CDR3 bases: TGCGCCAGCAGCCAAGTGCGATCGATGAACACTGAAGCTTTCTTT. Its translation is CASSQVRSMNTEAFF.

This chain links TRBV7-3 with TRBJ2-3, with D unclear. CDR1 is SGHTA and CDR2 is FQGTGA in the germline V gene. This CDR3 comprises 15 residues. V was clipped by 3 bases and J by 0 bases, with 10 bases between them. The CDR3 is CASSLGSYSTDTQYF. The CDR3 DNA reads as TGTGCCAGCAGCTTGGGCAGTTATAGCACAGATACGCAGTATTTT.

As DNA, the CDR3 is TGTGCCAGCAGCCTTTCCGGGACAGGGGCTGGAAACACCATATATTTT. This sequence encodes CASSLSGTGAGNTIYF. The gene calls are TRBV7-2 and TRBJ1-3; 10 nucleotides match TRBD1. The germline V gene has CDR1 SGHTA and CDR2 FQGNSA. V shed 5 bases and J 2 bases; nucleotides not matched to a gene: 6. This CDR3 contains 16 residues.

The chain combines TRBV5-1 with TRBJ2-7, with TRBD2 matching over 7 bases. The CDR3 runs to 15 residues. The germline gives CDR1 SGHRS, CDR2 YFSETQ. With V trimmed by 7 bases and J by 1 base, 11 bases remained unmatched. CDR3: CASRSGSGVSYEQYF. The CDR3 nucleotides read TGCGCCAGCCGATCCGGAAGCGGGGTTTCCTACGAGCAGTACTTC.

This clone has only a few counts. The chain has TRBV7-2 and TRBJ1-5, with TRBD1 matching over 7 bases. The CDR3 is 16 amino acids. Germline loops: CDR1 SGHTA, CDR2 FQGNSA. Losses at the gene ends were 6 bases for V and 0 bases for J; bases not matched to a gene: 8. CDR3 coding DNA: TGTGCCAGCAGTCAAAATGACAGGGTTAGCAATCAGCCCCAGCATTTT. It translates to CASSQNDRVSNQPQHF.

This clone was found once. V is TRBV7-9 and J is TRBJ1-1, with 7 nucleotides matching TRBD1. The CDR3 is 15 residues long. From germline, CDR1 is SEHNR and CDR2 FQNEAQ (reference sequence). The ends lost 5 bases at V and 2 bases at J; junction bases unmatched: 8. The CDR3 DNA is TGTGCCAGCAGCAACCCGGGACAGCTTAACACTGAAGCTTTCTTT. Encoded protein: CASSNPGQLNTEAFF.

DNA for the CDR3: TGCAGCGTTGCCGAGAACAGGGCACCCCAAGAGACCCAGTACTTC. Its translation: CSVAENRAPQETQYF. The chain employs TRBV29-1 and TRBJ2-5; weak D call: TRBD1 (6 bases). The CDR3 covers 15 residues. Between the trimmed V and J ends, which lost 4 bases and 1 base, there was a span of 16 bases. Looked up from germline, CDR1 is SQVTM and CDR2 is ANQGSEA.

This chain joins TRBV7-9 and TRBJ2-2; 9 nucleotides match TRBD1. V lost 5 bases, J lost 1 base, and 2 bases stayed unmatched. This CDR3 has 15 amino acids. Per germline, CDR1 SEHNR and CDR2 FQNEAQ (reference sequence). The CDR3 coding sequence is TGTGCCAGCAGCCTGACAGGGGGGAACACCGGGGAGCTGTTTTTT. This sequence encodes CASSLTGGNTGELFF. Using reference TRBV7-9 and TRBJ2-2 for the parts outside the CDR3, the full variable domain is DTGVSQNPRHKITKRGQNVTFRCDPISEHNRLYWYRQTLGQGPEFLTYFQNEAQLEKSRLLSDRFSAERPKGSFSTLEIQRTEQGDSAMYLCASSLTGGNTGELFFGEGSRLTVL.